These 5 T cell receptor beta chains share one sample of origin, sequenced in a study of tumor-infiltrating lymphocytes in glioblastoma multiforme. Three nested ARM-PCR rounds with V-beta and C-beta primers built TCRB libraries. MiXCR, run by TCRdb on the multiplex PCR reads, gives a single entry per CDR3 protein. The repertoire holds about 15,000 distinct CDR3 sequences, with around 70% as singletons. The sample comprised brain tumor tissue. Receptors were obtained from a male donor with glioblastoma.

This clonotype showed up just once. The chain uses TRBV11-2 and TRBJ2-3; 9 bases align to TRBD2. Germline V gene data show CDR1 as SGHAT and CDR2 as FQNNGV. Trimming removed 0 bases from V and 9 bases from J; junction bases left unmatched: 10. The CDR3 sequence is 16 residues long. This CDR3 is CASSLERGGRGNTQYF. In DNA form, the CDR3 reads TGTGCCAGCAGCTTAGAGCGGGGGGGCCGGGGGAACACGCAGTATTTT.

This clonotype was seen only a few times. The chain uses TRBV6-1 and TRBJ1-6; 9 nucleotides match TRBD1. CDR3 length equals 16 residues. Germline CDR1 and CDR2: MNHNS and SASEGT. J gave up 7 bases and V 4 bases, and 8 bases lay outside the gene matches. DNA of the CDR3: TGTGCCAGCAGTGTTCACCGGGACAGGGAGAATTCACCCCTCCACTTT. Protein sequence: CASSVHRDRENSPLHF.

For the CDR3, the DNA is TGTGCCAGCAGCACACGCGGGGGGGTTGGGAATGAGCAGTTCTTC. This codes for CASSTRGGVGNEQFF. This chain links TRBV11-1 with TRBJ2-1; TRBD2 matches at 9 bases. V was pared by 5 bases and J by 7 bases, with 9 bases of the junction left unmatched. The length of the CDR3 is 15 residues. Germline assignment: CDR1 SGHAT and CDR2 FQDESV (reference sequence).

This rearrangement joins TRBV20-1 to TRBJ2-3; no clear D gene. Germline-derived CDR1 and CDR2 are DFQATT and SNEGSKA (reference sequence). V was clipped by 3 bases and J by 6 bases, with 7 bases between them. CDR3 size: 11 residues. The CDR3, as DNA: TGCAGTGCTAGGACACTGGATACGCAGTATTTT. This encodes CSARTLDTQYF.

The chain uses TRBV7-9 and TRBJ2-1; D unresolved. V was cut by 5 bases and J by 7 bases, with 12 bases left in between. Germline lookup yields CDR1 SEHNR and CDR2 FQNEAQ (reference sequence). The CDR3 is made up of 13 amino acids. Here the CDR3 reads CASSGLLGNEQFF. CDR3 in DNA: TGTGCCAGCAGCGGCCTGTTGGGGAATGAGCAGTTCTTC. Filled out from reference TRBV7-9 and TRBJ2-1, the complete variable domain reads DTGVSQNPRHKITKRGQNVTFRCDPISEHNRLYWYRQTLGQGPEFLTYFQNEAQLEKSRLLSDRFSAERPKGSFSTLEIQRTEQGDSAMYLCASSGLLGNEQFFGPGTRLTVL.